The 17 T cell receptor beta chains reported below all come from one sample, sequenced in a study of human T cells and chemical hapten exposure. Blood, whole and unfractionated, served as the source for total RNA extraction. TCRdb used MiXCR to reprocess the 5' RACE reads, holding one entry per CDR3 protein. The sample lists about 120,000 distinct CDR3 sequences; 19% were seen once. The receptor source for this set is a human donor in good health.

This clonotype was observed at least ten times. The CDR3 DNA is TGCAGCGTTGTTCCAGGGGGGCACTTCAATCAGCCCCAGCATTTT. This encodes CSVVPGGHFNQPQHF. The chain recombines TRBV29-1 with TRBJ1-5; 7 bases are shared with TRBD1. Losses at the gene ends were 4 bases for V and 3 bases for J; bases not matched to a gene: 9. Germline loops: CDR1 SQVTM, CDR2 ANQGSEA. The CDR3 runs 15 residues. Looking up the rest from reference TRBV29-1 and TRBJ1-5 gives the full variable domain: SAVISQKPSRDICQRGTSLTIQCQVDSQVTMMFWYRQQPGQSLTLIATANQGSEATYESGFVIDKFPISRPNLTFSTLTVSNMSPEDSSIYLCSVVPGGHFNQPQHFGDGTRLSIL.

The chain is built from TRBV24-1 and TRBJ1-2; no reliable D call. The V end lost 0 bases, the J end lost 12 bases, and 13 bases lay between the germline ends. The CDR3 loop spans 13 amino acids. Per germline, CDR1 KGHDR and CDR2 SFDVKD. The DNA for the CDR3 is TGTGCCACCAGTGATTTGGATAATCGCGGCGACACCTTC. Translating gives CATSDLDNRGDTF.

The rearrangement links TRBV3-1 to TRBJ2-7; possibly TRBD2 for D (6 bases). The CDR3 extends over 15 amino acids. Germline CDR1 and CDR2: LGHDT and YNNKEL (reference sequence). V shed 3 bases and J shed 2 bases, with 14 bases lying between them. The CDR3 DNA reads as TGTGCCAGCAGCCAGCGCCGGACTATCGCCTACGAGCAGTACTTC. Its translation: CASSQRRTIAYEQYF.

The chain links TRBV7-2 to TRBJ1-5, with 7 bases that match TRBD1. The CDR3 has 15 residues. Germline CDR1 and CDR2: SGHTA and FQGNSA. With V trimmed by 6 bases and J by 4 bases, 9 bases remained unmatched. CDR3 sequence reads: CASRKPGTANQPQHF. The CDR3 bases are TGTGCCAGCAGAAAGCCCGGGACAGCAAATCAGCCCCAGCATTTT.

The chain uses TRBV20-1 and TRBJ2-1; 8 bases agree with TRBD2. In germline, CDR1 is DFQATT, CDR2 SNEGSKA (reference sequence). The CDR3 sequence is 14 residues long. The ends lost 0 bases at V and 10 bases at J; junction bases unmatched: 8. As DNA, the CDR3 is TGCAGTGCTAGAGATCGATTGGCTAGCGGGGAGCAGTTCTTC. Translating it yields CSARDRLASGEQFF.

This rearrangement joins TRBV5-1 to TRBJ2-5, with no clear D. CDR3 length: 14 amino acids. V lost 0 bases, J lost 5 bases, and 11 bases lay in between. Germline loops: CDR1 SGHRS, CDR2 YFSETQ. The CDR3 here is CASSLEPGPETQYF. CDR3 sequence (DNA): TGCGCCAGCAGCTTGGAACCAGGTCCGGAGACCCAGTACTTC.

The chain couples TRBV2 to TRBJ2-3; a possible D gene is TRBD2 (6 bases). This CDR3 is 15 amino acids long. Germline lookup yields CDR1 SNHLY and CDR2 FYNNEI. Trimming shortened V by 1 base and J by 0 bases, and 8 bases separated the two germline ends. In nucleotides, the CDR3 is TGTGCCAGCAGTGAAGGGAGCGGGAGCACAGATACGCAGTATTTT. Its protein is CASSEGSGSTDTQYF.

This clonotype appeared a few times. The chain couples TRBV20-1 to TRBJ2-5; 10 bases match TRBD2. There are 15 residues in the CDR3. V lost 3 bases, J lost 4 bases, and 8 bases stayed unmatched. Germline V gene lookup returns CDR1 DFQATT and CDR2 SNEGSKA (reference sequence). The CDR3 sequence is CSASQREGQRETQYF. The CDR3 coding sequence is TGCAGTGCTAGCCAGCGGGAGGGGCAGAGAGAGACCCAGTACTTC.

This clonotype has just a few counts. The chain uses TRBV7-2 and TRBJ1-6, with D possibly matching TRBD1 (5 bases). Germline lookup yields CDR1 SGHTA and CDR2 FQGNSA. There are 15 residues in the CDR3. V lost 4 bases and J 13 bases, leaving 20 bases between the germline ends. CDR3 in amino acids: CASSSQALLAAPLHF. The CDR3 DNA reads as TGTGCCAGCAGCTCACAGGCCCTTTTGGCTGCGCCCCTCCACTTT.

This clonotype was found a few times. This chain connects TRBV29-1 to TRBJ2-5, with D perhaps TRBD1 (6 bases). This CDR3 contains 15 residues. The V and J ends lost 1 base and 2 bases respectively, with 14 bases between them. Germline values: CDR1 SQVTM, CDR2 ANQGSEA. The CDR3 DNA reads as TGCAGCGTTGAAGCCGAGCAGGGGTGGCAAGAGACCCAGTACTTC. It is translated as CSVEAEQGWQETQYF.

This clonotype appeared a few times. The chain combines TRBV7-3 with TRBJ2-3; D gene unclear. This CDR3 region has 15 residues. Trimming cost V 5 bases and J 0 bases, with 12 bases left between them. Germline V lookup: CDR1 SGHTA, CDR2 FQGTGA. As DNA, the CDR3 is TGTGCCAGCAGCCCCCACCGGGCTAGCACAGATACGCAGTATTTT. Its translation: CASSPHRASTDTQYF.

V is TRBV27 and J is TRBJ1-3; D is unclear. CDR1 is MNHEY, CDR2 SMNVEV, per germline (reference sequence). Trimming removed 4 bases from V and 2 bases from J, with 9 bases in between. The CDR3 is 14 residues long. This chain's CDR3 is CASSSRIPGNTIYF. Written as DNA, the CDR3 is TGTGCCAGCAGTTCCCGGATTCCTGGAAACACCATATATTTT.

This clonotype has just a few counts. This chain uses TRBV7-9 with TRBJ2-4; the match to TRBD2 covers 10 bases. The germline gives CDR1 SEHNR, CDR2 FQNEAQ (reference sequence). The CDR3 has 16 amino acids. The V segment lost 5 bases and the J segment 5 bases; nucleotides outside the gene matches: 9. The DNA of the CDR3 is TGTGCCAGCAGCCCATCGAGCGGGAGGGGCCAAAACATTCAGTACTTC. This translates into CASSPSSGRGQNIQYF.

The chain combines TRBV18 with TRBJ2-1; maybe TRBD2 (6 bases). The CDR3 spans 17 residues. CDR1 and CDR2 (germline): KGHSH, LQKENI. The germline V and J ends were trimmed by 4 bases and 8 bases, with 24 bases remaining between them. This CDR3 is CASSLLWGEFTTDEQFF. CDR3 in DNA: TGTGCCAGCTCACTACTCTGGGGGGAATTCACTACGGATGAGCAGTTCTTC.

A few counts support this clonotype. This chain uses TRBV13 with TRBJ2-7, with 7 bases fitting TRBD1. This CDR3 is 14 amino acids long. Unmatched junction bases numbered 9, after V lost 8 bases and J lost 2 bases. CDR1 and CDR2 from the germline V gene are PRHDT and FYEKMQ (reference sequence). The CDR3 bases are TGTGCCAGCGCGAGTTCGGGACAGACCTACGAGCAGTACTTC. It translates to CASASSGQTYEQYF.

V gene TRBV4-1 combines with J gene TRBJ1-1; D uncertain. Trimming cost V 1 base and J 0 bases, with 9 bases left between them. Germline-derived CDR1 and CDR2 are MGHRA and YSYEKL. The CDR3 runs to 15 residues. CDR3 nucleotide sequence: TGCGCCAGCAGCCAAGTAGGGTCTATGAACACTGAAGCTTTCTTT. This gives the protein CASSQVGSMNTEAFF.

This clonotype was counted between two and nine times. The chain is built from TRBV6-1 and TRBJ1-5; a possible D gene is TRBD1 (5 bases). Germline V CDR1 and CDR2: MNHNS, SASEGT. V lost 1 base, J lost 5 bases, and 9 bases lay in between. This CDR3 contains 14 residues. Here the CDR3 DNA reads TGTGCCAGCAGTGAAGGCGGGGGATATCAGCCCCAGCATTTT. It codes for CASSEGGGYQPQHF.